This TCR beta chain was sequenced in a study of OX40 agonist ivuxolimab in advanced cancers. Across the study: The eligibility criteria allowed prior anti-PD-1, anti-PD-L1 or anti-CTLA-4 therapy, and roughly 39% had some. The study reported partial responses in three patients: one hepatocellular carcinoma, two cutaneous melanoma. Overall study findings and caveats: People who partly responded at 0.1-3.0 mg/kg had some of the least clonal expansion seen. The study found that CD8+ T cells averaged more expanded clones than CD4+.

Sequenced by immunoSEQ multiplex PCR; TCRdb stores in-frame clones only, minus some. The sample lists around 26,000 clones; around nine tenths were seen once. Germline V gene lookup returns CDR1 SGHRS and CDR2 YFSETQ. Trimming removed 0 bases at V and 0 bases at J, with 6 bases between. The CDR3 covers 14 residues. About this clone itself: Antigen specificity is unknown.

The sequenced sample was CD4+ or CD8+ T cells sorted from blood, obtained in a trial of the OX40 agonist ivuxolimab. This sequence was found in an adult with an advanced solid tumor such as melanoma, head and neck, liver or kidney cancer. V gene TRBV5-1 combines with J gene TRBJ1-1, with a tentative D call TRBD1 (5 bases). CDR3 in DNA: TGCGCCAGCAGCTTGGGGGACCTGAACACTGAAGCTTTCTTT. Translation gives CASSLGDLNTEAFF.